Listed here are 13 T cell receptor beta chains from one sample, sequenced in a study of blood T cell repertoires in COVID-19. Sequencing used immunoSEQ multiplex PCR; TCRdb keeps in-frame clones, though not all of them. The sample holds 90,000 to 150,000 clones; about 79% are singletons and the top ten take 3% to 4.5%. Sequencing was done on a sample of peripheral blood. These receptors came from a woman older than 75 with acute or convalescent COVID-19.

This clone appeared a few times. The chain carries TRBV19 and TRBJ2-2; weak D call: TRBD1 (5 bases). Germline V gives CDR1 LNHDA, CDR2 SQIVND (reference sequence). The germline V and J ends were trimmed by 4 bases and 1 base, with 10 bases remaining between them. The CDR3 covers 15 residues. In DNA, the CDR3 is TGTGCCAGTAGTACCACTCAGGGGAACACCGGGGAGCTGTTTTTT. It translates to CASSTTQGNTGELFF.

V and J are TRBV7-2 and TRBJ1-2; 9 bases fit TRBD1. Trimming at V came to 2 bases and at J to 4 bases, leaving 2 bases not matched to a gene. In germline, CDR1 is SGHTA, CDR2 FQGNSA. The CDR3 loop spans 14 amino acids. This CDR3 is CASSLTGGRYGYTF. The CDR3 DNA reads TGTGCCAGCAGCTTAACAGGGGGCCGCTATGGCTACACCTTC.

The rearrangement uses TRBV6-2 or TRBV6-3 and TRBJ1-5; unclear D gene. Germline V gives CDR1 MNHEY, CDR2 SVGEGT. The CDR3 contains 12 residues. Trimming cost V 5 bases and J 6 bases, with 8 bases left between them. The CDR3 DNA sequence: TGTGCCAGCAGTGAGGGAATTCAGCCCCAGCATTTT. It is translated as CASSEGIQPQHF.

The chain has TRBV27 and TRBJ1-3; 9 positions match TRBD1. Per the germline V gene, CDR1 is MNHEY and CDR2 is SMNVEV (reference sequence). The ends lost 6 bases at V and 0 bases at J; junction bases unmatched: 6. The CDR3 consists of 16 residues. The CDR3: CASSPGQGNSGNTIYF. CDR3 DNA sequence: TGTGCCAGCAGCCCCGGACAGGGGAACTCTGGAAACACCATATATTTT.

Here the CDR3 reads CASSFSGTGFGGELFF. CDR3 DNA sequence: TGTGCCAGCAGTTTTTCCGGGACAGGGTTCGGCGGGGAGCTGTTTTTT. The chain uses TRBV27 and TRBJ2-2; TRBD1 matches 9 bases. The CDR3 length is 16 residues. Looked up from germline, CDR1 is MNHEY and CDR2 is SMNVEV (reference sequence). V shed 3 bases and J 7 bases; nucleotides not matched to a gene: 9.

This clone was found once. The chain has TRBV19 and TRBJ2-1, with 11 bases that match TRBD2. The junction had 9 bases not matched to a gene; V was cut back by 4 bases and J by 4 bases. Germline loops: CDR1 LNHDA, CDR2 SQIVND (reference sequence). The CDR3 has 17 residues. CDR3 sequence reads: CASSTNYGTSGYNEQFF. In nucleotides, the CDR3 is TGTGCCAGTAGTACCAATTACGGGACTAGCGGATACAATGAGCAGTTCTTC. Complete variable domain (other parts from reference TRBV19 and TRBJ2-1): DGGITQSPKYLFRKEGQNVTLSCEQNLNHDAMYWYRQDPGQGLRLIYYSQIVNDFQKGDIAEGYSVSREKKESFPLTVTSAQKNPTAFYLCASSTNYGTSGYNEQFFGPGTRLTVL.

The chain couples TRBV7-3 to TRBJ2-2, with 8 bases matching TRBD2. The CDR3 length is 16 residues. V lost 3 bases and J lost 8; bases outside the gene matches: 11. CDR1 is SGHTA and CDR2 is FQGTGA in the germline V gene. The CDR3 sequence: CASSFQFAREAGELFF. The CDR3, as DNA: TGTGCCAGCAGCTTCCAATTCGCGCGGGAGGCGGGGGAGCTGTTTTTT. Full variable domain (rest looked up from reference TRBV7-3 and TRBJ2-2): GAGVSQTPSNKVTEKGKYVELRCDPISGHTALYWYRQSLGQGPEFLIYFQGTGAADDSGLPNDRFFAVRPEGSVSTLKIQRTERGDSAVYLCASSFQFAREAGELFFGEGSRLTVL.

The V and J genes are TRBV6-1 and TRBJ2-7; D is possibly TRBD1 (6 bases). V shed 1 base and J shed 2 bases, with 9 bases lying between them. From germline, CDR1 is MNHNS and CDR2 SASEGT. This CDR3 has 14 residues. CDR3 DNA sequence: TGTGCCAGCAGTGAAGTTGGGGGCCCCTACGAGCAGTACTTC. Protein sequence: CASSEVGGPYEQYF.

This clone showed up just once. This chain connects TRBV15 to TRBJ2-5; TRBD2 is a possible D gene (6 bases). The CDR3 spans 14 residues. V lost 5 bases, J lost 6 bases, and 16 bases lay in between. Germline assignment: CDR1 LNHNV and CDR2 YYDKDF (reference sequence). CDR3 sequence (DNA): TGTGCCACCAGCGGGGGAGGAGGCGCCAAGACCCAGTACTTC. Translation gives CATSGGGGAKTQYF.

This clone was observed a few times. The chain is built from TRBV18 and TRBJ1-1, with D possibly being TRBD1 (5 bases). CDR1 is KGHSH and CDR2 is LQKENI in the germline V gene. This CDR3 contains 15 residues. V was trimmed by 0 bases and J by 5 bases, leaving 13 bases between them. In nucleotides, the CDR3 is TGTGCCAGCTCACCACCGGTCTCAGGGTTTACTGAAGCTTTCTTT. Encoded protein: CASSPPVSGFTEAFF.

The V gene is TRBV15, the J gene TRBJ2-2; possibly TRBD1 for D (6 bases). Trimming stripped 4 bases from V and 1 base from J, with 16 bases between. Germline values: CDR1 LNHNV, CDR2 YYDKDF (reference sequence). This CDR3 contains 17 residues. The CDR3 spells CATSKEGGHRNTGELFF. The DNA of the CDR3 is TGTGCCACCAGCAAAGAAGGGGGACATCGGAACACCGGGGAGCTGTTTTTT. Using reference TRBV15 and TRBJ2-2 for the parts outside the CDR3, the full variable domain is DAMVIQNPRYQVTQFGKPVTLSCSQTLNHNVMYWYQQKSSQAPKLLFHYYDKDFNNEADTPDNFQSRRPNTSFCFLDIRSPGLGDTAMYLCATSKEGGHRNTGELFFGEGSRLTVL.

There are a few counts of this clone. This chain joins TRBV19 and TRBJ1-1, with TRBD1 as a possible D gene (6 bases). V was clipped by 3 bases and J by 5 bases, with 13 bases between them. CDR1 is LNHDA, CDR2 SQIVND, per germline (reference sequence). The CDR3 extends over 14 amino acids. The chain's CDR3 is CASSIHRERTEAFF. In nucleotides, the CDR3 is TGTGCCAGTAGTATCCACAGGGAAAGGACTGAAGCTTTCTTT.

V is TRBV5-1 and J is TRBJ2-5, with TRBD2 matching 14 bases. The CDR3 is 18 amino acids. CDR1 SGHRS and CDR2 YFSETQ come from the germline V gene. The trim removed 3 bases at V and 1 base at J, leaving 8 bases unmatched. The CDR3 sequence is CASSSGLAGGPSQETQYF. Here the CDR3 DNA reads TGCGCCAGCAGCTCCGGACTAGCGGGGGGTCCTTCCCAAGAGACCCAGTACTTC.